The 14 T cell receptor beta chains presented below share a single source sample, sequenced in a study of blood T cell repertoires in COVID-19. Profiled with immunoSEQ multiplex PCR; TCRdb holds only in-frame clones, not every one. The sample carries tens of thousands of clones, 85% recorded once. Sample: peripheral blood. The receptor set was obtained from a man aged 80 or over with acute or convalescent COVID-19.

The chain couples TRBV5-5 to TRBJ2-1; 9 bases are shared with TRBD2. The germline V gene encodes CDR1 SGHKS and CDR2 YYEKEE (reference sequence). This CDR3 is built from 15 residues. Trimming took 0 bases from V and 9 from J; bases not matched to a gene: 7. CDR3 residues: CASSLDLAGLSEQFF. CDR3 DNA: TGTGCCAGCAGCTTGGATCTAGCGGGATTAAGTGAGCAGTTCTTC. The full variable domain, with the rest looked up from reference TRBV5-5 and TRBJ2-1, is DAGVTQSPTHLIKTRGQQVTLRCSPISGHKSVSWYQQVLGQGPQFIFQYYEKEERGRGNFPDRFSARQFPNYSSELNVNALLLGDSALYLCASSLDLAGLSEQFFGPGTRLTVL.

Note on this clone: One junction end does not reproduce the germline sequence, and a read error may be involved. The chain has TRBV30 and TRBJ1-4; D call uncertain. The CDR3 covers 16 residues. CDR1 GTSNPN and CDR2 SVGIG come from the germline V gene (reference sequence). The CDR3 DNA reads TGTGCCTGGAGTCTGATCGGAGTTGCAACTAATGAAAAACTGCTTTTT. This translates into CAWSLIGVATNEKLLF.

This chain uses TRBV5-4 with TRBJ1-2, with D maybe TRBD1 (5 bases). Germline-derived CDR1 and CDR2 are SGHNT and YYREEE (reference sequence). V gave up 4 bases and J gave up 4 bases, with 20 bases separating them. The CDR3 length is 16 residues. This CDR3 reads CASSDKDKGRSYGYTF. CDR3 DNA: TGTGCCAGCAGCGATAAAGACAAGGGGCGAAGCTATGGCTACACCTTC.

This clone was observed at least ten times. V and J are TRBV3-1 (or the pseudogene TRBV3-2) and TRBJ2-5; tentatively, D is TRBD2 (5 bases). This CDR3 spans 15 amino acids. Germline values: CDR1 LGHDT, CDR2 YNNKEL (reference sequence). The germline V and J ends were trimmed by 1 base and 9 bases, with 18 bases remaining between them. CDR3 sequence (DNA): TGTGCCAGCAGCCAAGCGAGTCGAGGGCCAAGGCCCCAGTACTTC. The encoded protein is CASSQASRGPRPQYF.

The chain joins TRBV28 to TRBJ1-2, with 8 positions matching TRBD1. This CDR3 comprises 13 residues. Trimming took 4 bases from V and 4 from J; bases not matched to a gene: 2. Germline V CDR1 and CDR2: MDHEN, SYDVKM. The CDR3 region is CASSYGQGYGYTF. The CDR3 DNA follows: TGTGCCAGCAGTTACGGACAGGGCTATGGCTACACCTTC.

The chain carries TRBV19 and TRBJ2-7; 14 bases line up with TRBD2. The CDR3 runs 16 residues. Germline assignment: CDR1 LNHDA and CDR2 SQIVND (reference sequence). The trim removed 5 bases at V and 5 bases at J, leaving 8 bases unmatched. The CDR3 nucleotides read TGTGCCAGTAGTCCCGGAAGGGGACTAGCGGGAGACGAGCAGTACTTC. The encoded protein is CASSPGRGLAGDEQYF.

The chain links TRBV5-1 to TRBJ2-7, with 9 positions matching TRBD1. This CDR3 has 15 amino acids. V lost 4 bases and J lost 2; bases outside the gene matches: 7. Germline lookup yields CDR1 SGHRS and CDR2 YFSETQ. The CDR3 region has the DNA TGCGCCAGCAGCGCGGGACAGGGATCCACCTACGAGCAGTACTTC. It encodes CASSAGQGSTYEQYF.

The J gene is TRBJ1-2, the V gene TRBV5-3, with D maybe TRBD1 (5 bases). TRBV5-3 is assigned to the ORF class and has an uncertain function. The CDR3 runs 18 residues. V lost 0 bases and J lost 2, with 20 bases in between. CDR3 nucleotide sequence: TGTGCCAGAAGCTTGGATTTTAGCTCGGGACTTTCCAACTATGGCTACACCTTC. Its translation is CARSLDFSSGLSNYGYTF.

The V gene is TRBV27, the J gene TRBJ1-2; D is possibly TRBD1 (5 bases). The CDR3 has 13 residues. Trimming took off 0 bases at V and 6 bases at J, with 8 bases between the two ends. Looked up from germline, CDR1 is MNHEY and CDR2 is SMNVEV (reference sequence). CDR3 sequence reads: CASSLSRVDGYTF. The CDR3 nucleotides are TGTGCCAGCAGTTTATCCAGGGTGGATGGCTACACCTTC.

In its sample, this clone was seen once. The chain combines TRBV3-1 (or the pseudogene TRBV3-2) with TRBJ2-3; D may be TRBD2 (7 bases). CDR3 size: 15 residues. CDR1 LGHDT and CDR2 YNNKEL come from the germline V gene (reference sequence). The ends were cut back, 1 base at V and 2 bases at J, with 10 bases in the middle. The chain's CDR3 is CASSQAAGATDTQYF. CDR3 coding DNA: TGTGCCAGCAGCCAAGCGGCGGGGGCCACAGATACGCAGTATTTT.

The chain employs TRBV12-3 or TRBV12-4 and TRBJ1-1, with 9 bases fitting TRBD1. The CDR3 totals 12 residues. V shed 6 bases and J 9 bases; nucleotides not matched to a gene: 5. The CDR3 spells CASRLGQGQAFF. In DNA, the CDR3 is TGTGCCAGCAGACTGGGACAGGGTCAAGCTTTCTTT.

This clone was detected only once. The CDR3 nucleotides are TGCAGCGTTGAACCCGGCGGGTTGGGCTCCTACGAGCAGTACTTC. Its protein is CSVEPGGLGSYEQYF. This sequence joins TRBV29-1 and TRBJ2-7, with D maybe TRBD2 (5 bases). Germline CDR1 and CDR2: SQVTM and ANQGSEA. The CDR3 spans 15 residues. The V gene lost 2 bases and the J gene lost 0 bases, with 14 bases spanning the gap.

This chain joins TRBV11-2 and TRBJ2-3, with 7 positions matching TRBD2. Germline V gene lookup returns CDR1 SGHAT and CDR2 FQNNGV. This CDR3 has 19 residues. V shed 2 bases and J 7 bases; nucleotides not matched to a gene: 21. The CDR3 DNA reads TGTGCCAGCAGCTTACCAGTAGGCCTAGCGGCAAACAAGATAAATACGCAGTATTTT. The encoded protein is CASSLPVGLAANKINTQYF.

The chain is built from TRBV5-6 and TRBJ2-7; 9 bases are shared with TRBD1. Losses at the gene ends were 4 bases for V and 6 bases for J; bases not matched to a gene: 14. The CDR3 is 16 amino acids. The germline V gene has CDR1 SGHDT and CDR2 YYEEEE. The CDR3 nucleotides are TGTGCCAGCAGCATGCCTGTGGGACAGGGTGGGGGCGAGCAGTACTTC. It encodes CASSMPVGQGGGEQYF.